This T cell receptor beta chain is from a study of beta chain features in type 1 diabetes. CDR1 and CDR2 from the germline V gene are MNHEY and SVGAGI. Deletions cut 6 bases from V and 7 bases from J, with 12 bases between. The length of the CDR3 is 13 residues. A remark on this clone: Its antigen is not identified.

Study-level points and caveats: Short templates might get an advantage during PCR, and this would be equal in patients and controls. Within each of all four CD4+ subsets, Type 1 diabetes patients had TCRB CDR3s that were moderately but significantly shorter.

Expressed TCRB transcripts were sequenced because the isolated RNA had all been reverse transcribed beforehand. TCRdb's table, derived via immunoSEQ multiplex PCR, lists solely in-frame clones and lacks some. The data contain more than 300,000 clones, 10% to 15% of them singletons. Specimen: naive CD4+ T cells from blood. V gene TRBV6-5 combines with J gene TRBJ1-4, with D possibly TRBD1 on 5 matching bases. The receptor was isolated from a young woman with type 1 diabetes. CDR3 region: CASRGGGSEKLFF. CDR3 DNA sequence: TGTGCCAGCAGGGGGGGAGGTAGTGAAAAACTGTTTTTT.